Sequencing of this TCR beta chain was carried out in a study of T-cell reconstitution after alpha-beta-depleted transplantation in children. For TCRbeta, the library was prepared with unique molecular identifiers. TCRdb re-derived calls from the PCR reads in MiXCR, one entry per CDR3 protein. There are about half a million distinct CDR3 sequences in the sample; about 12% occur only once, and less than 6.5% lies in the top ten. The CDR3 totals 11 residues. V lost 4 bases and J lost 9, with 10 bases in between. Germline-derived CDR1 and CDR2 are DFQATT and SNEGSKA (reference sequence). This clonotype was observed a few times.

The V and J genes are TRBV20-1 and TRBJ1-5, with D hard to call. Here the sequenced sample was PBMCs from the stem cell graft donor, taken from the stem cell graft. The clonotype comes from a human donor who donated a stem cell graft to a child with combined immunodeficiency. Written as DNA, the CDR3 is TGCAGTGCTACAAGGACGACGCCCCAGCATTTT. It specifies CSATRTTPQHF.